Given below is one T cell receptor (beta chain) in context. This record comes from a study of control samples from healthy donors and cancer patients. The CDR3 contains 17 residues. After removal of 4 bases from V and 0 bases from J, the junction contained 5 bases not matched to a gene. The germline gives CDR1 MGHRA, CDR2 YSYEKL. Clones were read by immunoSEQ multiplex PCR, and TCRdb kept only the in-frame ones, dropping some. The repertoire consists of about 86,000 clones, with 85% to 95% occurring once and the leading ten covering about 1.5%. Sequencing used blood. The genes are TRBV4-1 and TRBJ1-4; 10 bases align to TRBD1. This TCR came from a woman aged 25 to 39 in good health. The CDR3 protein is CASSRTGGYATNEKLFF. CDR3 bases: TGCGCCAGCAGCCGGACAGGGGGATATGCAACTAATGAAAAACTGTTTTTT.